The clone carrying this TCR beta chain was seen only a few times. What it binds is unknown. The CDR3 sequence is 17 residues long. Germline-derived CDR1 and CDR2 are SGHVS and FNYEAQ. The J segment lost 2 bases and the V segment lost 1 base, leaving 8 bases of the junction unmatched. TCRdb itself ran the reads through MiXCR, one entry per CDR3 protein. The data show some 180,000 distinct CDR3 sequences, roughly a sixth seen once. The data originate from a study of T cell repertoires in cytomegalovirus infection. Overall study: Based on public TCR beta signatures, there were indications of CMV infection and of a matching HLA type. Overall study findings and caveats: Individuals carrying CMV plus the relevant HLA were identified by cumulative frequency of public TCR beta families.

Sample: CD8+ T cells from PBMCs. The V gene is TRBV7-6, the J gene TRBJ2-3, with 8 bases aligning to TRBD2. This TCR was sampled from a human donor in good health (CMV status not recorded). Some clones in this sample may be carry-over from other donors' samples. The CDR3 protein is CASSLEGSGAITDTQYF. CDR3 sequence (DNA): TGTGCCAGCAGCTTAGAAGGTAGCGGGGCGATCACAGATACGCAGTATTTT.